Each of the 11 T cell receptor beta chains below was sequenced from the same sample in a study of cytomegalovirus exposure and HLA in healthy donors. 13 Jbeta primers and 60 Vbeta primers were used for the PCR. Only in-frame clones appear in the TCRdb table, and some are missing; sequencing was by immunoSEQ multiplex PCR. The repertoire holds roughly 120,000 clones, with about 80% as singletons. The material sequenced was PBMCs. The receptors shown here come from a woman under 30 in good health and CMV-seronegative.

This clone has a single count. This chain joins TRBV29-1 and TRBJ1-1; D not certain. Deletions cut 0 bases from V and 1 base from J, with 21 bases between. The CDR3 has 18 residues. Germline V gives CDR1 SQVTM, CDR2 ANQGSEA. CDR3 DNA: TGCAGCGTTGAAGATTGGGGTCGGGGTCAAGGTAGGAACACTGAAGCTTTCTTT. Its protein is CSVEDWGRGQGRNTEAFF.

The DNA of the CDR3 is TGTGCCAGCTCACCGGGGGGAGAGACCCAGTACTTC. Its translation: CASSPGGETQYF. The chain joins TRBV18 to TRBJ2-5; tentative D call: TRBD2 (6 bases). Trimming left V 3 bases short and J 4 bases short, with 6 bases between. Germline-derived CDR1 and CDR2 are KGHSH and LQKENI. The CDR3 totals 12 residues.

The rearrangement uses TRBV2 and TRBJ2-1; D call uncertain. The length of the CDR3 is 14 residues. Germline assignment: CDR1 SNHLY and CDR2 FYNNEI. Trimming cost V 0 bases and J 3 bases, with 6 bases left between them. CDR3 bases: TGTGCCAGCAGTGAAGCATCGTTCTACAATGAGCAGTTCTTC. Translation gives CASSEASFYNEQFF.

This clone was found once. This chain connects TRBV5-1 to TRBJ2-1; 9 bases fit TRBD1. Germline V CDR1 and CDR2: SGHRS, YFSETQ. This CDR3 is built from 15 residues. V gave up 0 bases and J gave up 6 bases; unmatched junction bases: 4. CDR3 protein: CASSLGTGESNEQFF. The DNA for the CDR3 is TGCGCCAGCAGCTTGGGGACAGGGGAGAGCAATGAGCAGTTCTTC.

CDR3 DNA: TGTGCCAGCAGTTCCCTGGGAGTCTCTGGAAACACCATATATTTT. Encoded protein: CASSSLGVSGNTIYF. The chain recombines TRBV6-5 with TRBJ1-3; D gene ambiguous. CDR1 and CDR2 from the germline V gene are MNHEY and SVGAGI. V was trimmed by 4 bases and J by 0 bases, leaving 10 bases between them. The CDR3 consists of 15 residues.

For this clone: In the same sample, other DNA sequences code for this CDR3. The chain recombines TRBV7-9 with TRBJ1-5, with 9 bases lining up with TRBD1. V was pared by 5 bases and J by 4 bases, with 9 bases of the junction left unmatched. The CDR3 length is 16 residues. The germline CDR1 and CDR2 sequences are SEHNR and FQNEAQ (reference sequence). This CDR3 is CASSPWTGVGNQPQHF. The CDR3 bases are TGTGCCAGCAGCCCCTGGACAGGGGTTGGAAATCAGCCCCAGCATTTT.

V usage is TRBV6-1 and J usage is TRBJ2-5, with 15 bases identical to TRBD2. Germline lookup yields CDR1 MNHNS and CDR2 SASEGT. The CDR3 sequence is 15 residues long. V gave up 4 bases and J gave up 5 bases; unmatched junction bases: 2. CDR3 in DNA: TGTGCCAGCAGTGGGACTAGCGGGGGGGCCGAGACCCAGTACTTC. Its protein is CASSGTSGGAETQYF.

The genes are TRBV28 and TRBJ1-3, with a tentative D call TRBD1 (6 bases). Germline V gives CDR1 MDHEN, CDR2 SYDVKM. The CDR3 loop spans 15 amino acids. V was shortened by 5 bases and J by 5 bases, with 16 bases between the two germline ends. The CDR3 DNA sequence: TGTGCCAGCAGTCATATACAGGGAAGGCGAAACACCATATATTTT. Translated, it gives CASSHIQGRRNTIYF.

The chain has TRBV6-5 and TRBJ1-6, with TRBD1 identical over 7 bases. Germline lookup yields CDR1 MNHEY and CDR2 SVGAGI. The CDR3 extends over 14 amino acids. With V trimmed by 7 bases and J by 10 bases, 10 bases remained unmatched. CDR3 coding DNA: TGTGCCAGCACTCCGACAGGGCTGGGATCACCCCTCCACTTT. Protein: CASTPTGLGSPLHF.

The rearrangement links TRBV7-9 to TRBJ2-5; 9 bases fit TRBD1. This CDR3 region has 14 residues. Germline lookup yields CDR1 SEHNR and CDR2 FQNEAQ (reference sequence). V trimming: 3 bases; J trimming: 5 bases; junction bases outside the gene matches: 4. The CDR3 reads CASSLDRGRETQYF. CDR3 DNA: TGTGCCAGCAGCTTGGACAGGGGAAGGGAGACCCAGTACTTC.

The chain employs TRBV11-3 and TRBJ2-2; D is uncertain. This CDR3 contains 13 residues. The V end lost 2 bases, the J end lost 3 bases, and 4 bases lay between the germline ends. Germline CDR1 reads SGHNT; CDR2 reads YENEEA. DNA for the CDR3: TGTGCCAGCAGCTTACCCGACACCGGGGAGCTGTTTTTT. Translation: CASSLPDTGELFF.